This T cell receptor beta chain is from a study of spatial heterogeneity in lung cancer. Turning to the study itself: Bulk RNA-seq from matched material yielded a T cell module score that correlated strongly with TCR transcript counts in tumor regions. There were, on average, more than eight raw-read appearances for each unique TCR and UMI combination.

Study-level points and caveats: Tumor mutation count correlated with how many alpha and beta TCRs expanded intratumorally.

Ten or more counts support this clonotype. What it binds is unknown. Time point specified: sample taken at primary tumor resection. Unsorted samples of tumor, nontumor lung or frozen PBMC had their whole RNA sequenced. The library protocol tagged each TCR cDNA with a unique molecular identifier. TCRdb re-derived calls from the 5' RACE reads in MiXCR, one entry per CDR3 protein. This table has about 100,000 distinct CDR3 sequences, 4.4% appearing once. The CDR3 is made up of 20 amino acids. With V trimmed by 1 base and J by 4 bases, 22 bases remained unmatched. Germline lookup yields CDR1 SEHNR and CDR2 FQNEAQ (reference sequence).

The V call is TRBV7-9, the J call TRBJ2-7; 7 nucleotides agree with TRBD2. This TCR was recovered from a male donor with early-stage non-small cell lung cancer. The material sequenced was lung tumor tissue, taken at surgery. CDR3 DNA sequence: TGTGCCAGCAGCTTAGGCCGCGTAACGGGAGGACGGGAGGTCCCGTACGAGCAGTACTTC. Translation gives CASSLGRVTGGREVPYEQYF.